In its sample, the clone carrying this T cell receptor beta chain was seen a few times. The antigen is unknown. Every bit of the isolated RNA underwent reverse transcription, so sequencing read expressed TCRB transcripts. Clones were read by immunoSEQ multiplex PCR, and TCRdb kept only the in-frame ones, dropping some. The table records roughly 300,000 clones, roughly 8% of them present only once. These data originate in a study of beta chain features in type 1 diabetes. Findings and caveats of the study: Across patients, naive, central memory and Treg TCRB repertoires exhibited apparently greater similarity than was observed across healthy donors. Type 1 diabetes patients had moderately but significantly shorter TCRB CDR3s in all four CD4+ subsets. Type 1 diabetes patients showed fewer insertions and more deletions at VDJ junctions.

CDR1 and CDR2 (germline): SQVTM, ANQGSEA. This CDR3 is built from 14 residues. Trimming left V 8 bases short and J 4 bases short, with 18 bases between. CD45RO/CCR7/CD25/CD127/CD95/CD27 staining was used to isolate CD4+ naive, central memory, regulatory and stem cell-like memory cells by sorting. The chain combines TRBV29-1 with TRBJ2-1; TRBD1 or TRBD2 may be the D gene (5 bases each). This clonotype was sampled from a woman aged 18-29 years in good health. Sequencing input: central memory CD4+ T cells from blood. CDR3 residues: CSSKWGSGYNEQFF. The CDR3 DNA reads TGCAGCTCCAAATGGGGGTCCGGGTACAATGAGCAGTTCTTC.